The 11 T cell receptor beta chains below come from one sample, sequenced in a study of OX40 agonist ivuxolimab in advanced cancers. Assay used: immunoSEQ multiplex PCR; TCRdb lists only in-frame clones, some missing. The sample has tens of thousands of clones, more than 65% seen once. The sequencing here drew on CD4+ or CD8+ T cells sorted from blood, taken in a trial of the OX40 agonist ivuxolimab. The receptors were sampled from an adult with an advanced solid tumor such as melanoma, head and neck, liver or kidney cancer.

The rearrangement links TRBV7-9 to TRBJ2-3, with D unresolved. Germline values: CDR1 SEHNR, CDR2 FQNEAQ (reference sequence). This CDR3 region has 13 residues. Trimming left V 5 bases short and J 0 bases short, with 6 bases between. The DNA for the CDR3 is TGTGCCAGCAGCCCCGTTAGCACAGATACGCAGTATTTT. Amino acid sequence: CASSPVSTDTQYF. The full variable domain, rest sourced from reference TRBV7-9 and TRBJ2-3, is DTGVSQNPRHKITKRGQNVTFRCDPISEHNRLYWYRQTLGQGPEFLTYFQNEAQLEKSRLLSDRFSAERPKGSFSTLEIQRTEQGDSAMYLCASSPVSTDTQYFGPGTRLTVL.

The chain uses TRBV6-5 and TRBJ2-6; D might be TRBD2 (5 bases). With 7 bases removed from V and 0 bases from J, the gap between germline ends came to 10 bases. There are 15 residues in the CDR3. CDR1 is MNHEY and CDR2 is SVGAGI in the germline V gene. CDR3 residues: CASTAAGSGANVLTF. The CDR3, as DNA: TGTGCCAGCACCGCGGCGGGCTCTGGGGCCAACGTCCTGACTTTC.

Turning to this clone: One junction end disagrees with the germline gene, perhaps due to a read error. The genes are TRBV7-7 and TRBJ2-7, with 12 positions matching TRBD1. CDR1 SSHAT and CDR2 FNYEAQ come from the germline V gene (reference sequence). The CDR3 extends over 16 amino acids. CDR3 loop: CASSPVVGQGASEQYF. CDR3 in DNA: TGTGCTAGCAGCCCTGTGGTGGGACAGGGGGCGAGCGAGCAGTACTTC.

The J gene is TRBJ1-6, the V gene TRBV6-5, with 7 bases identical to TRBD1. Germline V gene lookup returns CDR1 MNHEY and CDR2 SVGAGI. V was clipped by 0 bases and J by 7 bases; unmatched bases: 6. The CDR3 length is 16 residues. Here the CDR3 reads CASSYSRSGGNSPLHF. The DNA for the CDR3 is TGTGCCAGCAGTTACTCCCGGTCAGGGGGAAATTCACCCCTCCACTTT.

CDR3 in DNA: TGTGCCAGCAGCTTGGGGGCAGCCGGGACAGGGAACTATGGCTACACCTTC. Its protein product is CASSLGAAGTGNYGYTF. This sequence joins TRBV5-5 and TRBJ1-2; 9 bases are a match to TRBD1. The germline gives CDR1 SGHKS, CDR2 YYEKEE (reference sequence). Trimming at V came to 0 bases and at J to 2 bases, leaving 8 bases not matched to a gene. CDR3 length: 17 amino acids.

CDR3 protein: CASSSRPRGRTFF. The DNA for the CDR3 is TGTGCCAGCAGTTCCCGACCTAGGGGGAGAACTTTCTTT. This chain joins TRBV28 and TRBJ1-1; TRBD1 might be the D (6 bases). This CDR3 spans 13 amino acids. Germline V CDR1 and CDR2: MDHEN, SYDVKM. V was clipped by 4 bases and J by 12 bases, with 18 bases between them.

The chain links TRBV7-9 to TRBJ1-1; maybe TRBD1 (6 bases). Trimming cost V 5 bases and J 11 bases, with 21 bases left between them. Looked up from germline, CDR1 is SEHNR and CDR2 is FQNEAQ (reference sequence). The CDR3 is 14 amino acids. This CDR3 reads CASSPSTQGEVAFF. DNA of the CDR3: TGTGCCAGCAGCCCGAGTACACAGGGTGAAGTTGCTTTCTTT.

The CDR3 DNA sequence: TGTGCCAGCAGCTTAAGGTCGCTCAATGAGCAGTTCTTC. Protein sequence: CASSLRSLNEQFF. The chain recombines TRBV5-4 with TRBJ2-1; no clear D. V was clipped by 2 bases and J by 6 bases, with 9 bases between them. From germline, CDR1 is SGHNT and CDR2 YYREEE (reference sequence). This CDR3 is built from 13 residues.

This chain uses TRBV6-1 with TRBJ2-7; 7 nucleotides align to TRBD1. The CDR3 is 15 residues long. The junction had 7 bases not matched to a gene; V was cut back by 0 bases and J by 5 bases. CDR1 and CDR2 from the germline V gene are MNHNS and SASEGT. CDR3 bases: TGTGCCAGCAGTGAAGCGTTAGGGGGCGTCAACGAGCAGTACTTC. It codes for CASSEALGGVNEQYF.

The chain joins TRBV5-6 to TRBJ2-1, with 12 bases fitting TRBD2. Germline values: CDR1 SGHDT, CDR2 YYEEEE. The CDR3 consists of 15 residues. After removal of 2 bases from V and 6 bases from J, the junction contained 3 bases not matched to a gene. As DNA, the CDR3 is TGTGCCAGCAGCTTCCTAGCGGGAGGGACCAATGAGCAGTTCTTC. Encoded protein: CASSFLAGGTNEQFF.

The CDR3 DNA is TGTGCCATCAGTGAGTCTGCGTCGTCAGAGACCCAGTACTTC. This encodes CAISESASSETQYF. The rearrangement joins TRBV10-3 to TRBJ2-5; D unclear. This CDR3 comprises 14 residues. Between the trimmed V and J ends, which lost 0 bases and 4 bases, there was a span of 9 bases. Looked up from germline, CDR1 is ENHRY and CDR2 is SYGVKD.